A selection of T cell receptor beta chains follows, all from one sample in a study of shared clonotypes between healthy human individuals. Clones were read by immunoSEQ multiplex PCR, and TCRdb kept only the in-frame ones, dropping some. This sample carries about 1.5 million clones, roughly 96% of them seen once, and the ten largest clones take 0.95% to 1.5%. The sample consisted of naive CD4+ T cells sorted from blood. These receptors were taken from a man aged 25 to 40 in good health. The CDR3 runs from the conserved cysteine through the conserved F or W. The size field is filled for only some rows; it gives once, few, many or a size class.

J gene | V gene | clone size | CDR3 protein
TRBJ2-1 | TRBV5-1 | once | CASSLASGSYNEQFF
TRBJ1-1 | TRBV27 | NA | CASSFTPLGGNTEAFF
TRBJ1-3 | TRBV18 | NA | CASSPSRAGYSGNTIYF
TRBJ2-5 | TRBV5-1 | NA | CASTSIPGLAGDRQETQYF
TRBJ2-2 | TRBV5-1 | NA | CASSPGLVAGELFF
TRBJ2-2 | TRBV2 | NA | CASSEQGVVPGELFF
TRBJ1-4 | TRBV6-5 | NA | CASSYSDSNEKLFF
TRBJ2-7 | TRBV12-2 | NA | CASRLPGTGGREQYF
TRBJ1-1 | TRBV18 | NA | CASSQTGTVTEAFF
TRBJ2-7 | TRBV7-8 | NA | CASSSFLTSYEQYF
TRBJ2-7 | TRBV30 | once | CAWSPTGPYEQYF
TRBJ2-7 | TRBV7-9 | NA | CASSLRDRGYEQYF
TRBJ1-2 | TRBV28 | once | CASSSPRGGYTF
TRBJ1-1 | TRBV30 | NA | CAWSKDSYTEAFF
TRBJ2-7 | TRBV5-5 | NA | CASSLSGQGFHEQYF
TRBJ1-1 | TRBV11-2 | NA | CASSLQDWTEAFF
TRBJ1-3 | TRBV5-1 | NA | CASSLEGSGNTIYF
TRBJ1-1 | TRBV7-9 | NA | CASSLTTKAFF
TRBJ2-7 | TRBV30 | NA | CAWSVSGQGPASSYEQYF
TRBJ2-7 | TRBV6-1 | NA | CASSPPSPAYEQYF
TRBJ2-3 | TRBV5-1 | NA | CASSLSASGDTDTQYF
TRBJ1-4 | TRBV27 | NA | CASSLTGDRGRMSEKLFF
TRBJ2-2 | TRBV5-1 | NA | CASIPGGTVTGELFF
TRBJ2-7 | TRBV5-5 | NA | CASSQYDILAGGGYEQYF
TRBJ2-3 | TRBV7-9 | once | CASSLATHESTDTQYF
TRBJ2-3 | TRBV19 | once | CASSRPQGLINTDTQYF
TRBJ2-1 | TRBV6-5 | once | CASSYGHTNEQFF
TRBJ2-3 | TRBV5-1 | NA | CASSSGTSGSTDTQYF
TRBJ2-2 | TRBV10-3 | NA | CAISPPGSGELFF
TRBJ1-5 | TRBV18 | NA | CASSPGAGMSNQPQHF
TRBJ1-4 | TRBV30 | NA | CAWRGHGGGREKLFF
TRBJ2-1 | TRBV7-9 | NA | CASSLVQGAEQFF
TRBJ1-1 | TRBV28 | NA | CASSLTGTGAFF
TRBJ2-4 | TRBV6-1 | NA | CASSENRGNGVGNIQYF
TRBJ2-7 | TRBV7-6 | NA | CASSRGQSSYEQYF
TRBJ2-3 | TRBV6-1 | NA | CASSRPTDTQYF